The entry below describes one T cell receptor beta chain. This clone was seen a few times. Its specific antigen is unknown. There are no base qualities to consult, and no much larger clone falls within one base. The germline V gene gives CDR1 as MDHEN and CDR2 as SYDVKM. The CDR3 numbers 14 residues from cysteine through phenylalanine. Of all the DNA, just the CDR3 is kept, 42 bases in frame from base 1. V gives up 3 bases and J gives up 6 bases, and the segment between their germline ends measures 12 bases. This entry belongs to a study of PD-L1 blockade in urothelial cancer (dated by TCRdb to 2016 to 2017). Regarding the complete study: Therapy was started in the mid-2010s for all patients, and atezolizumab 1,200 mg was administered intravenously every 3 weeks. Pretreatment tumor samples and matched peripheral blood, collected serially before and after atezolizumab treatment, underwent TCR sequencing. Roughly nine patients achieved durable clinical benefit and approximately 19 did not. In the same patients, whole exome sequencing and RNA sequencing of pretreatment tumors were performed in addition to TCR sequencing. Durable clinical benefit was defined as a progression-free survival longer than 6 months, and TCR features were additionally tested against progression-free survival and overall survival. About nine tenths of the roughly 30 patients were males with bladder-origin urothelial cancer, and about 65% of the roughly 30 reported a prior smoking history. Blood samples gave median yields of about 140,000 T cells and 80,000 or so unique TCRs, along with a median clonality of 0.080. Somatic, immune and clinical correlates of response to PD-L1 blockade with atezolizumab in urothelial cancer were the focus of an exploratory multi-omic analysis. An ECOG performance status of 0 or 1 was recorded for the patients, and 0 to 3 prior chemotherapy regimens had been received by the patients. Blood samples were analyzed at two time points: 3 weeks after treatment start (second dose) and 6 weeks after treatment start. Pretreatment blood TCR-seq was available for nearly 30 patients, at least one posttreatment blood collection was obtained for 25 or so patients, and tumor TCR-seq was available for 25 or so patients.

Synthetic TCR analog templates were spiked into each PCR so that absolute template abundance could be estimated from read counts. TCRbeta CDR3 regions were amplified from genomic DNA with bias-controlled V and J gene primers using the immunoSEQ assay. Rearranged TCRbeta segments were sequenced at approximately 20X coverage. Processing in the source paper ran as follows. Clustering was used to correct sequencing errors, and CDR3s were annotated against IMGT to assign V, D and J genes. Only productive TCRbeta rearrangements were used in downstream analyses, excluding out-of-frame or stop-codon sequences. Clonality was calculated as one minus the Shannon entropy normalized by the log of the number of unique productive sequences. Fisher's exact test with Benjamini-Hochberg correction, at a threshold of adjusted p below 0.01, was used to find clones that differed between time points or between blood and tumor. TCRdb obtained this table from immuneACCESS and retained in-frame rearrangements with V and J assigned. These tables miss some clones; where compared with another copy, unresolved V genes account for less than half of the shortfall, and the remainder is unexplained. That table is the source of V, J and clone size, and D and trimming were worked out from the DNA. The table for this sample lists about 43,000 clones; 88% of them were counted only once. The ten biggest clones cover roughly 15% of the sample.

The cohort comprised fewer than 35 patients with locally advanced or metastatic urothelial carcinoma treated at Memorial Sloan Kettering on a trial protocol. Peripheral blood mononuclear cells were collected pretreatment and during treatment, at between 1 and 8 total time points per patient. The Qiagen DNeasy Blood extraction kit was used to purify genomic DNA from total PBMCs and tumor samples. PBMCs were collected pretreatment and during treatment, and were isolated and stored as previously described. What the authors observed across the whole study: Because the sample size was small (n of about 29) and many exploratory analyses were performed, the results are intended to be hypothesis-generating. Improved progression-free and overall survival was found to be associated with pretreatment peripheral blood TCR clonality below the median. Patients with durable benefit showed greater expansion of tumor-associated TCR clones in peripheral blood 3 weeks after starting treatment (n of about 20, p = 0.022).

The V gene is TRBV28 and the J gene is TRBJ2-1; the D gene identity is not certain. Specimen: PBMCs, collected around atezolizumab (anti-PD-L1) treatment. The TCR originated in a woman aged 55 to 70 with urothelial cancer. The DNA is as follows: TGTGCCAGCAGTTTCGGCGCGTCGGGCAATGAGCAGTTCTTC. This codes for CASSFGASGNEQFF.